This T cell receptor beta chain was captured in a study of T cell repertoires in cytomegalovirus infection. Overall study: CMV infection and matching HLA type were both indicated by public TCR beta signatures. Notes on the study in general: In two of eight donors, the top clonotype was HLA-C-restricted CMV-specific. Based on cumulative public TCR beta family frequency, carriers of CMV plus the relevant HLA were identified.

With regard to this clonotype: The antigen remains unidentified.

The CDR3 spans 15 residues. V shed 4 bases and J shed 4 bases, with 13 bases lying between them. Germline V gene lookup returns CDR1 SGHTA and CDR2 FQGNSA. TCRdb called the reads again in MiXCR, with one record for every CDR3 protein. The sample holds about a million distinct CDR3 sequences, roughly a third seen once. The V call is TRBV7-2, the J call TRBJ2-2; no clear D. This TCR came from a human donor in good health (CMV status not recorded). Some clones in this sample may be carry-over from other donors' samples. The specimen was cultured CD8+ T cells from PBMCs, collected from culture after CMV antigen stimulation. The CDR3 loop is CASSYHHLGTGELFF. As DNA, the CDR3 is TGTGCCAGCAGCTATCACCATCTGGGCACCGGGGAGCTGTTTTTT.